The entry below gives a single T cell receptor beta chain sequence along with its context. Its antigen is currently not known. Base qualities are missing; no much larger clone stands one base away. Receptors were amplified or captured by the immunoSEQ multiplex PCR assay. Rearranged TCR beta chain products were amplified from genomic DNA of sorted T-cell subsets and sequenced. Regarding the original processing steps: Repertoire diversity of productive TCR beta rearrangements was quantified using Shannon entropy and Simpson indices. To gauge clonal expansion, the frequencies of the 100 most abundant productive TCR beta clonotypes among total reads were added together. The TRB repertoires were evaluated with a self-reactivity index based on amino acid usage at CDR3beta positions 6 and 7. Two-way ANOVA was applied to the repertoire analyses, whereas Student t or Mann-Whitney tests were applied to the flow cytometric analyses. Held by TCRdb, this immuneACCESS table contains in-frame sequences only and omits some clones. Under half of the omission traces to an unresolved V gene where checked; the cause of the rest is unknown. Clone size and V and J calls were adopted from that table, with D and trimming inferred from the DNA. The sample table records tens of thousands of clones; around 95% of these occur just once. The ten most abundant clones make up 1.3% of the sample.

Before genomic DNA extraction, conventional CD4+ T cells were isolated from blood as CD25-low CD127-high cells. Several healthy control donors served as the comparison group for repertoire analyses. This sample stems from a study of regulatory and conventional T cells in RAG deficiency (dated by TCRdb to the late 2010s). Broadly, across the study: High-throughput TCR beta sequencing was used to compare the diversity and composition of the Treg, conventional CD4+ and CD8+ T cell repertoires of RAG-deficient patients with those of healthy controls. What the research found in general, with its limitations: Compared with controls, Omenn syndrome and CID/AS patients had approximately 100-fold fewer unique TCR beta sequences in Treg cells, whereas the reduction in the other subsets was around 10-fold. All patient T-cell subsets had shorter CDR3 lengths; Omenn syndrome patients showed >75% Treg-Tconv repertoire overlap at nucleotide and amino acid level. In Omenn syndrome patients, sorted CD25-high CD127-low cells may represent peripherally activated cells rather than bona fide Treg cells. Some T-cell subset analyses were not done for some subjects. Compared with control T-cell subpopulations, the RAG-deficient patients had markedly lower Shannon entropy and higher Simpson indices.

Measured from the cysteine to the phenylalanine, the CDR3 is 15 residues long. This entry keeps only the CDR3 DNA: 45 bases, framed from base 1. Relative to germline, V is 3 bases shorter and J is 1 base shorter, with 10 bases between their ends. CDR1 and CDR2 were assigned from the germline V gene as MNHNS and SASEGT. A further study also used this sample, focusing on regulatory T cells. The second study reports: The multiplex PCR used 52 forward TRBV primers and 13 reverse TRBJ primers, with assay-based and computational corrections for amplification bias. Patient repertoires showed restricted unique TRB V-J pairs and skewed V and J gene usage, most marked in regulatory T cells. Between CD3G-deficient patients and healthy controls, the study compared T-cell receptor beta repertoires in sorted regulatory T cells, conventional CD4+ T cells and CD8+ T cells. Peripheral blood mononuclear cells were isolated by Ficoll density separation. Rearranged TRB loci were amplified from genomic DNA by multiplex PCR within the immunoSEQ assay. Sequencing of the TRB amplicons was done on an Illumina HiSeq platform. Raw sequences were error-filtered and aligned to reference gene sequences by custom algorithms, then analyzed with the immunoSEQ online tools. Frequencies of productive and nonproductive TRB rearrangements were evaluated among both unique and total sequences. Prism software was used to run t tests, Mann-Whitney tests or two-way ANOVA for comparisons between groups.

The material sequenced was CD25- CD4+ T cells sorted from blood. The chain couples TRBV6-1 to TRBJ2-1; the D gene is perhaps TRBD1, from 6 matching bases. This receptor was taken from a human donor in good health. The DNA reads TGTGCCAGCAGTGATTGGGACAAGTCCTACAATGAGCAGTTCTTC. Its protein product is CASSDWDKSYNEQFF.